Included here is one TCR beta chain sequence, with context. Per germline, CDR1 MNHEY and CDR2 SVGAGI. This CDR3 has 15 residues. V shed 2 bases and J shed 0 bases, with 10 bases lying between them. Unique molecular identifiers featured in each of the TCR beta cDNA libraries. From the PCR reads, TCRdb called clonotypes with MiXCR, one entry per CDR3 protein. The table lists under 200,000 distinct CDR3 sequences, 35% to 40% of them singletons. This entry belongs to a study of post-analysis software for immune sequencing data. V and J are TRBV6-5 and TRBJ1-1; possible D gene TRBD1, 5 bases. The sample here was blood, taken after autologous hematopoietic stem cell transplantation. The receptor's source is a girl aged 10 to 17 with multiple sclerosis. This chain's CDR3 is CASSYEGTLNTEAFF. The CDR3, as DNA: TGTGCCAGCAGTTACGAGGGGACCCTGAACACTGAAGCTTTCTTT.